These T cell receptor beta chains were read from a single sample in a study of blood T cell repertoires in COVID-19. Measured with immunoSEQ multiplex PCR; TCRdb has only the in-frame clones, and not every one. The sample yields roughly 45,000 clones, 75% to 90% seen once. Sample: peripheral blood. These receptors were taken from a man aged 55 to 70 with active COVID-19. CDR3s include the opening cysteine and the closing phenylalanine or tryptophan. D genes are given only for firm matches. Clone sizes are given selectively: once, few, many, or a class where the clone is expanded.

j_call d_call v_call clone_size cdr3_nt cdr3_aa
TRBJ2-3 NA TRBV7-2 NA TGTGCCAGCAGCTCGGTCAAAGGAGCTACAGATACGCAGTATTTT CASSSVKGATDTQYF
TRBJ2-6 NA TRBV19 NA TGTGCCAGCGCGGGGATCTCTGGGGCCAACGTCCTGACTTTC CASAGISGANVLTF
TRBJ1-1 NA TRBV20-1 NA TGCAGTATTAGCGGGGAAACTGAAGCTTTCTTT CSISGETEAFF
TRBJ1-1 TRBD1 TRBV2 NA TGTGCCAGCAGTGAACAGGGGGCGGGCACTGAAGCTTTCTTT CASSEQGAGTEAFF
TRBJ1-4 TRBD1 TRBV5-1 once TGCGCCAGCAGCTTGGATGGGACAGGGAAAGAAAAACTGTTTTTT CASSLDGTGKEKLFF
TRBJ2-3 TRBD1 TRBV2 NA TGTGCCAGCAGTTTTTCCGGGACAGGCACAGATACGCAGTATTTT CASSFSGTGTDTQYF
TRBJ2-7 TRBD2 TRBV4-1 NA TGCGCCAGCAGCCACCAAGGACTAGCGGTCCCCTACGAGCAGTACTTC CASSHQGLAVPYEQYF
TRBJ2-3 NA TRBV4-2 NA TGTGCCAGCAGCCAAGTGCCCGCGGGGTGGGAGGACACAGATACGCAGTATTTT CASSQVPAGWEDTDTQYF
TRBJ1-1 NA TRBV29-1 NA TGCAGCGTTGAGGTTCACAGCGGCACTGAAGCTTTCTTT CSVEVHSGTEAFF
TRBJ2-1 TRBD2 TRBV5-1 NA TGCGCCAGCACCCCAGCGGGGTCCTACAATGAGCAGTTCTTC CASTPAGSYNEQFF
TRBJ2-1 NA TRBV7-2 NA TGTGCCAGCAGCTTGAGGCCGCGGGACGACGAGCAGTTCTTC CASSLRPRDDEQFF
TRBJ2-7 NA TRBV15 few TGTGCCACCAGCAGGGGGAGTGGACAGAAAAGCTCCTACGAGCAGTACTTC CATSRGSGQKSSYEQYF
TRBJ1-1 TRBD1 TRBV15 NA TGTGCCACCAGCAGAGATCGGGACAGTAACACTGAAGCTTTCTTT CATSRDRDSNTEAFF
TRBJ2-7 NA TRBV9 NA TGTGCCAGCAGCGTAGCTTCCCAGGGAGGCGAGCAGTACTTC CASSVASQGGEQYF
TRBJ2-2 TRBD2 TRBV15 NA TGTGCCACCAGCAGTGGTAGGCTAGCGGGAGGGGGAAACCCCGGGGAGCTGTTTTTT CATSSGRLAGGGNPGELFF
TRBJ2-1 TRBD2 TRBV6-4 NA TGTGCCAGCAGACCCACGGGGACTAGCGGGAGGGCCTCCAATGAGCAGTTCTTC CASRPTGTSGRASNEQFF
TRBJ2-2 TRBD1 TRBV6-6 NA TGTGCCAGCAGTTCTCGGACAGGGGGAACCGGGGAGCTGTTTTTT CASSSRTGGTGELFF
TRBJ2-7 TRBD2 TRBV11-2 NA TGTGCCAGCAGCTGGGAGACTAGCGGTTACGAGCAGTACTTC CASSWETSGYEQYF
TRBJ1-3 NA TRBV27 NA TGTGCCAGCAGGTCACCCAGAAACTCTGGAAACACCATATATTTT CASRSPRNSGNTIYF
TRBJ2-5 TRBD2 TRBV7-3 NA TGTGCCAGCAGCTCGGGATGGGGACTAGCGGGACAAGAGACCCAGTACTTC CASSSGWGLAGQETQYF
TRBJ1-5 TRBD1 TRBV19 NA TGTGCCAGTAGGATTACAGGGGAAGTCCAGCCCCAGCATTTT CASRITGEVQPQHF
TRBJ2-2 TRBD2 TRBV15 once TGTGCCACCAGCCCGGGGGGATTCGACACCGGGGAGCTGTTTTTT CATSPGGFDTGELFF
TRBJ2-2 NA TRBV9 once TGTGCCAGCGGTTCTAGCGTGATAGGCGGGGAGCTGTTTTTT CASGSSVIGGELFF
TRBJ1-6 TRBD1 TRBV6-6 NA TGTGCCAGCAGTTACTTGGGACAGGGAACTAATTCACCCCTCCACTTT CASSYLGQGTNSPLHF
TRBJ2-1 TRBD2 TRBV7-3 NA TGTGCCAGCAGCCCGGGACTAGCGGCCTACAATGAGCAGTTCTTC CASSPGLAAYNEQFF
TRBJ2-7 NA TRBV5-6 NA TGTGCCAGCAGCGAGAGAACTAGCAGAAGCTTCTACGAGCAGTACTTC CASSERTSRSFYEQYF
TRBJ1-5 TRBD1 TRBV18 NA TGTGCCAGCTCACCGGGACAGGGGAATAATCAGCCCCAGCATTTT CASSPGQGNNQPQHF
TRBJ2-1 NA TRBV21-1 NA TGTGCCAGCAGCAAACCAGGGGGCTACTACAATGAGCAGTTCTTC CASSKPGGYYNEQFF
TRBJ1-4 NA TRBV11-1 NA TGTGCCAGCAGCTTACACCAGAATGAAAAACTGTTTTTT CASSLHQNEKLFF
TRBJ2-1 TRBD2 TRBV27 NA TGTGCCAGCAGTTTTGGGATGATCAGGGCTAGCGGTAATGAGCAGTTCTTC CASSFGMIRASGNEQFF
TRBJ1-2 TRBD1 TRBV29-1 NA TGCAGCGTAAAGCCCCAGGGGGCGGGAGGCTACACCTTC CSVKPQGAGGYTF
TRBJ2-7 TRBD1 TRBV19 NA TGTACCAGTAGCCCCTGGACAGGGGTGAACGAGCAGTACTTC CTSSPWTGVNEQYF
TRBJ2-2 TRBD1 TRBV5-4 NA TGTGCCAGCAGCCCACCGGGACAGGGGGGCGCCGGGGAGCTGTTTTTT CASSPPGQGGAGELFF
TRBJ2-4 NA TRBV2 NA TGTGCCAGCAGTGTGGCCCCCAAAAACATTCAGTACTTC CASSVAPKNIQYF
TRBJ2-7 NA TRBV30 NA TGTGCCTGGGGGCCCGGGGTTAACCTCTACGAGCAGTACTTC CAWGPGVNLYEQYF
TRBJ1-2 TRBD1 TRBV7-2 NA TGTGCCAGCAGCGGTCCACAGGGGGTGCAGGCCTATGGCTACACCTTC CASSGPQGVQAYGYTF
TRBJ1-5 TRBD1 TRBV6-5 NA TGTGCCAGCAGCTGGGACAGGGGGCCGCCCCAGCATTTT CASSWDRGPPQHF
TRBJ1-5 NA TRBV6-1 once TGTGCCAGCAGTGAGATGGCGGCTTACAATCAGCCCCAGCATTTT CASSEMAAYNQPQHF
TRBJ2-1 TRBD1 TRBV12-5 NA TGTGCTAGTGGTTCCGGGACAGGCCTCAATGAGCAGTTCTTC CASGSGTGLNEQFF
TRBJ2-5 NA TRBV18 NA TGTGCCAGCTCACCACTGCAGGGGCAACAAGAGACCCAGTACTTC CASSPLQGQQETQYF